These 21 T cell receptor beta chains originate from one sample sequenced in a study of T cell responses to AZD1222 COVID-19 vaccine. Only in-frame clones appear in the TCRdb table, and some are missing; sequencing was by immunoSEQ multiplex PCR. This table has roughly 80,000 clones, around nine tenths appearing once. This material consisted of peripheral blood, taken on day 0 of MenACWY control vaccination. These receptors originate from an adult in good health.

The rearrangement joins TRBV12-1 to TRBJ2-1; the D call of TRBD2 is as the table states it, not checked on the DNA. TRBV12-1 is designated a pseudogene. The CDR3 spans 14 residues. The CDR3 loop reads CASSFPESYNEQFF. The CDR3 nucleotides read TGTGCCAGCAGCTTCCCGGAGAGCTACAATGAGCAGTTCTTC.

The CDR3, as DNA: TGCGCCAGCAGCTTAATCGGACAGATGAACACTGAAGCTTTCTTT. This codes for CASSLIGQMNTEAFF. The chain combines TRBV5-1 with TRBJ1-1, with TRBD1 as a possible D gene (6 bases). V shed 2 bases and J shed 0 bases, with 11 bases lying between them. This CDR3 contains 15 residues. Germline-derived CDR1 and CDR2 are SGHRS and YFSETQ.

This clone was found a few times. This chain joins TRBV5-4 and TRBJ1-2, with D possibly matching TRBD1 (5 bases). The CDR3 runs 15 residues. Trimming pared 0 bases from V and 6 bases from J, leaving 15 bases between. Germline-derived CDR1 and CDR2 are SGHNT and YYREEE (reference sequence). The CDR3 DNA reads as TGTGCCAGCAGCTTGGCCGGGCAGGGAACGGATGGCTACACCTTC. It yields the protein CASSLAGQGTDGYTF.

This clone was counted between two and nine times. The CDR3 loop reads CASRGTDWNQPQHF. CDR3 sequence (DNA): TGTGCCAGTAGGGGGACAGACTGGAATCAGCCCCAGCATTTT. The chain has TRBV19 and TRBJ1-5; TRBD1 matches at 7 bases. V dropped 6 bases and J dropped 4; count of bases not matched to a gene: 6. This CDR3 has 14 amino acids. Germline V gene data show CDR1 as LNHDA and CDR2 as SQIVND (reference sequence).

V usage is TRBV28 and J usage is TRBJ2-7; 9 bases map to TRBD2. In germline, CDR1 is MDHEN, CDR2 SYDVKM. V shed 1 base and J 5 bases; nucleotides not matched to a gene: 3. The CDR3 covers 14 residues. CDR3 loop: CASSLLASGNEQYF. CDR3 nucleotide sequence: TGTGCCAGCAGTTTATTGGCTAGCGGGAACGAGCAGTACTTC. Looking up the rest from reference TRBV28 and TRBJ2-7 gives the full variable domain: DVKVTQSSRYLVKRTGEKVFLECVQDMDHENMFWYRQDPGLGLRLIYFSYDVKMKEKGDIPEGYSVSREKKERFSLILESASTNQTSMYLCASSLLASGNEQYFGPGTRLTVT.

This clone was detected only a few times. The J gene is TRBJ1-3, the V gene TRBV27, with D perhaps TRBD1 (5 bases). In germline, CDR1 is MNHEY, CDR2 SMNVEV (reference sequence). This CDR3 is 16 amino acids long. The V end lost 0 bases, the J end lost 0 bases, and 9 bases lay between the germline ends. CDR3 DNA sequence: TGTGCCAGCAGTTTATCTTTGGGGGGCTCTGGAAACACCATATATTTT. It encodes CASSLSLGGSGNTIYF.

The chain employs TRBV24-1 and TRBJ1-2; 8 bases line up with TRBD1. The germline V gene has CDR1 KGHDR and CDR2 SFDVKD. V trimming: 2 bases; J trimming: 5 bases; junction bases outside the gene matches: 3. The CDR3 is 14 residues long. CDR3 region: CATSDSWTGYGYTF. CDR3 sequence (DNA): TGTGCCACCAGTGATTCTTGGACAGGGTATGGCTACACCTTC.

The gene calls are TRBV7-2 and TRBJ1-1; D is unresolved. V lost 5 bases and J lost 1, with 5 bases in between. Per germline, CDR1 SGHTA and CDR2 FQGNSA. The CDR3 totals 12 residues. The CDR3 sequence: CASSIQNTEAFF. As DNA, the CDR3 is TGTGCCAGCAGCATACAGAACACTGAAGCTTTCTTT.

The J gene is TRBJ1-4, the V gene TRBV4-3, with D maybe TRBD1 (5 bases). The CDR3 runs to 15 residues. The V end was cut by 3 bases, the J end by 4 bases, with 12 bases between. Germline lookup yields CDR1 LGHNA and CDR2 YSLEER. As DNA, the CDR3 is TGCGCCAGCAGCCAGGAAGACAGAGGTAATGAAAAACTGTTTTTT. Protein: CASSQEDRGNEKLFF.

The chain links TRBV7-2 to TRBJ1-5; 9 bases match TRBD1. From germline, CDR1 is SGHTA and CDR2 FQGNSA. The J segment lost 0 bases and the V segment lost 5 bases, leaving 2 bases of the junction unmatched. This CDR3 has 15 residues. CDR3 amino acids: CASSTGQGSNQPQHF. The CDR3 DNA reads TGTGCCAGCAGCACGGGACAGGGTAGCAATCAGCCCCAGCATTTT.

J is TRBJ1-1 and V is TRBV7-6; 7 bases align to TRBD1. The CDR3 covers 15 residues. V was clipped by 5 bases and J by 1 base; unmatched bases: 7. Germline values: CDR1 SGHVS, CDR2 FNYEAQ. The CDR3 coding sequence is TGTGCCAGCAGCCCGCCCGGACAGGCGAACACTGAAGCTTTCTTT. Translated: CASSPPGQANTEAFF. Full variable domain (rest looked up from reference TRBV7-6 and TRBJ1-1): GAGVSQSPRYKVTKRGQDVALRCDPISGHVSLYWYRQALGQGPEFLTYFNYEAQQDKSGLPNDRFSAERPEGSISTLTIQRTEQRDSAMYRCASSPPGQANTEAFFGQGTRLTVV.

The chain couples TRBV5-1 to TRBJ1-1; unclear D gene. Per the germline V gene, CDR1 is SGHRS and CDR2 is YFSETQ. Trimming stripped 2 bases from V and 1 base from J, with 27 bases between. The CDR3 has 20 residues. DNA for the CDR3: TGCGCCAGCAGCTTATGGACTCAGAGGGCCTTACATCTTGGGAACACTGAAGCTTTCTTT. It codes for CASSLWTQRALHLGNTEAFF.

V gene TRBV15 combines with J gene TRBJ1-4, with D uncertain. Looked up from germline, CDR1 is LNHNV and CDR2 is YYDKDF (reference sequence). The V end lost 5 bases, the J end lost 8 bases, and 18 bases lay between the germline ends. The CDR3 runs to 15 residues. CDR3 coding DNA: TGTGCCACCAGCTCCTCGAGGGTTCCGGGCGAAAAACTGTTTTTT. Amino acid sequence: CATSSSRVPGEKLFF.

CDR3 protein: CASSLGLAGDEQYF. CDR3 nucleotide sequence: TGTGCCAGCAGCTTGGGACTAGCTGGCGACGAGCAGTACTTC. The V gene is TRBV5-6, the J gene TRBJ2-7; 7 bases line up with TRBD2. Per the germline V gene, CDR1 is SGHDT and CDR2 is YYEEEE. The CDR3 extends over 14 amino acids. Germline trimming cut 0 bases from V and 5 bases from J; bases unmatched to any gene: 5.

This chain uses TRBV30 with TRBJ2-1; the match to TRBD2 covers 9 bases. The germline V gene has CDR1 GTSNPN and CDR2 SVGIG (reference sequence). The CDR3 has 15 residues. V dropped 3 bases and J dropped 4; count of bases not matched to a gene: 7. CDR3 in DNA: TGTGCCTGGAGCGTCGGTCTAGCGGGGTACAATGAGCAGTTCTTC. This translates into CAWSVGLAGYNEQFF. Combining the CDR3 with reference TRBV30 and TRBJ2-1 gives the whole variable domain SQTIHQWPATLVQPVGSPLSLECTVEGTSNPNLYWYRQAAGRGLQLLFYSVGIGQISSEVPQNLSASRPQDRQFILSSKKLLLSDSGFYLCAWSVGLAGYNEQFFGPGTRLTVL.

The chain employs TRBV7-2 and TRBJ1-6; 8 positions match TRBD1. Germline CDR1 reads SGHTA; CDR2 reads FQGNSA. Trimming at V came to 4 bases and at J to 6 bases, leaving 8 bases not matched to a gene. This CDR3 is built from 16 residues. CDR3 DNA sequence: TGTGCCAGCAGCTGGAGACAGGGGCGAGTTAATTCACCCCTCCACTTT. Translating it yields CASSWRQGRVNSPLHF. The full variable domain, its missing parts supplied by reference TRBV7-2 and TRBJ1-6, is GAGVSQSPSNKVTEKGKDVELRCDPISGHTALYWYRQSLGQGLEFLIYFQGNSAPDKSGLPSDRFSAERTGGSVSTLTIQRTQQEDSAVYLCASSWRQGRVNSPLHFGNGTRLTVT.

V gene TRBV5-1 combines with J gene TRBJ1-1; D is unclear. Germline CDR1 SGHRS, CDR2 YFSETQ. The CDR3 spans 14 residues. V lost 0 bases, J lost 5 bases, and 11 bases lay in between. As DNA, the CDR3 is TGCGCCAGCAGCTTGGATCGGGAGGTAACTGAAGCTTTCTTT. This codes for CASSLDREVTEAFF. Together with reference TRBV5-1 and TRBJ1-1, the CDR3 gives the full variable domain: KAGVTQTPRYLIKTRGQQVTLSCSPISGHRSVSWYQQTPGQGLQFLFEYFSETQRNKGNFPGRFSGRQFSNSRSEMNVSTLELGDSALYLCASSLDREVTEAFFGQGTRLTVV.

The J gene is TRBJ2-1, the V gene TRBV9, with TRBD2 identical over 9 bases. The CDR3 consists of 14 residues. V lost 3 bases, J lost 7 bases, and 5 bases stayed unmatched. CDR1 SGDLS and CDR2 YYNGEE come from the germline V gene. CDR3 DNA sequence: TGTGCCAGCAGCGCGGCGGGAGGGAGGAATGAGCAGTTCTTC. Protein sequence: CASSAAGGRNEQFF.

In this sample, this clone turned up once. This chain connects TRBV28 to TRBJ2-7; unclear D gene. The CDR3 is made up of 16 amino acids. CDR1 MDHEN and CDR2 SYDVKM come from the germline V gene. V dropped 6 bases and J dropped 0 bases, with 18 bases sitting between them. The CDR3: CASRKARRIFSYEQYF. CDR3 coding DNA: TGTGCCAGCAGAAAGGCCCGCAGAATATTCTCCTACGAGCAGTACTTC.

The rearrangement joins TRBV7-2 to TRBJ2-7, with 11 bases lining up with TRBD2. Germline V CDR1 and CDR2: SGHTA, FQGNSA. The CDR3 runs to 16 residues. V trimming: 3 bases; J trimming: 3 bases; junction bases outside the gene matches: 7. In nucleotides, the CDR3 is TGTGCCAGCAGCTTGGCCCCCGGGACTAGCGGCTACGAGCAGTACTTC. Translating it yields CASSLAPGTSGYEQYF. The full variable domain, in which reference TRBV7-2 and TRBJ2-7 provide the parts outside the CDR3, is GAGVSQSPSNKVTEKGKDVELRCDPISGHTALYWYRQSLGQGLEFLIYFQGNSAPDKSGLPSDRFSAERTGGSVSTLTIQRTQQEDSAVYLCASSLAPGTSGYEQYFGPGTRLTVT.

The genes are TRBV12-3 or TRBV12-4 and TRBJ1-1; D remains unclear. With 6 bases removed from V and 6 bases from J, the gap between germline ends came to 8 bases. This CDR3 spans 11 amino acids. CDR3 sequence: CASREGPEAFF. CDR3 coding DNA: TGTGCCAGCAGGGAGGGCCCTGAAGCTTTCTTT.